Shown below are 10 T cell receptor beta chains from a single sample sequenced in a study of tumor-infiltrating lymphocytes in primary liver carcinoma. The blood RNA (from unsorted whole blood) was obtained, and germline DNA was also extracted. A primer in the constant region served to generate TCR beta cDNA from roughly 550 ng of total RNA. The TCR beta library was amplified through three nested multiplex PCR rounds in a modified ARM-PCR procedure. For about 11 cycles apiece, the opening two PCR rounds ran with TRBV1-TRBV30 forward primers and a C-beta reverse primer. Via MiXCR, TCRdb re-called the multiplex PCR reads, giving one row per CDR3 protein. The sample has about 320,000 distinct CDR3 sequences; 50% to 75% are singletons. The sample comprised peripheral blood. The receptors were gathered from a woman in her twenties or thirties with primary liver carcinoma and hepatitis B virus infection.

To note about this clonotype: This may be a read error: a much more frequent sequence differs by one nucleotide. The J gene is TRBJ2-5, the V gene TRBV12-3 or TRBV12-4, with TRBD1 as a possible D gene (5 bases). The CDR3 sequence is 14 residues long. V was shortened by 4 bases and J by 3 bases, with 12 bases between the two germline ends. This CDR3 is CASSSVQGEETQYF. Here the CDR3 DNA reads TGTGCCAGCAGTTCGGTGCAGGGCGAAGAGACCCAGTACTTC.

In its sample, this clonotype was seen once. The chain couples TRBV25-1 to TRBJ1-5; tentatively, D is TRBD1 (5 bases). The CDR3 length is 15 residues. V lost 6 bases, J lost 4 bases, and 16 bases lay in between. CDR1 and CDR2 from the germline V gene are MGHDK and SYGVNS. CDR3 nucleotides: TGTGCCAGCAGCGACCCGACAGCGCCTAATCAGCCCCAGCATTTT. Its protein is CASSDPTAPNQPQHF.

Concerning this clonotype: Sequence at one end of the junction differs from germline and may be a read error. The chain uses TRBV11-3 and TRBJ2-7; 11 nucleotides agree with TRBD1. Germline V CDR1 and CDR2: SGHNT, YENEEA. The CDR3 has 15 amino acids. This CDR3 reads CARSLHGTGGYEQYF. CDR3 nucleotide sequence: TGCGCCAGAAGCTTACACGGGACAGGGGGCTACGAGCAGTACTTC.

This clonotype was detected only a few times. The chain recombines TRBV5-6 with TRBJ2-6; no clear D. V lost 4 bases to trimming and J lost 2 bases, with 19 bases between them. CDR1 SGHDT and CDR2 YYEEEE come from the germline V gene. The CDR3 consists of 18 residues. The chain's CDR3 is CASSHLEQSTPGANVLTF. DNA of the CDR3: TGTGCCAGCAGCCACCTGGAGCAGAGCACACCTGGGGCCAACGTCCTGACTTTC.

The chain has TRBV28 and TRBJ2-7; 7 positions match TRBD1. This CDR3 has 14 residues. J lost 7 bases, V lost 5 bases, and 11 bases had no gene match. Germline-derived CDR1 and CDR2 are MDHEN and SYDVKM. The CDR3 DNA is TGTGCCAGCAGTGACGGGACAGCCGTTTTGGAGCAGTACTTC. Translated: CASSDGTAVLEQYF.

The gene calls are TRBV7-9 and TRBJ2-3; D is unresolved. The DNA end favors TRBJ1-5, so the J call may be wrong. This CDR3 has 17 residues. Germline CDR1 and CDR2: SEHNR and FQNEAQ (reference sequence). The CDR3 reads CASSLLSWREGLDTQHF. CDR3 coding DNA: TGTGCCAGCAGCTTACTTAGCTGGCGGGAGGGCCTAGATACGCAGCATTTT.

This clonotype was seen a few times. V is TRBV6-1 and J is TRBJ2-3; 11 bases line up with TRBD2. This CDR3 has 17 amino acids. V dropped 3 bases and J dropped 9; count of bases not matched to a gene: 14. CDR1 is MNHNS and CDR2 is SASEGT in the germline V gene. The CDR3 DNA reads TGTGCCAGCAGTGAGGATACTAGCGGGAGCCGTCCCTTAACGCAGTATTTT. This sequence encodes CASSEDTSGSRPLTQYF.

With respect to this clonotype: No conserved phenylalanine or tryptophan ends this CDR3, so it is likely a read error. The rearrangement joins TRBV4-3 to TRBJ2-7; D tentatively fits TRBD1 or TRBD2 (5 bases each). The V end was cut by 4 bases, the J end by 5 bases, with 12 bases between. Germline CDR1 reads LGHNA; CDR2 reads YSLEER. CDR3 length: 13 amino acids. The DNA of the CDR3 is TGCGCCAGCAGCCTAAAGGTGGGGGACGAGCAGTACCTC. It specifies CASSLKVGDEQYL.

This clonotype was seen a handful of times. A read error may produce the germline difference seen at one junction end. V is TRBV7-7 and J is TRBJ2-2; 9 bases map to TRBD2. CDR3 length equals 15 residues. Germline CDR1 and CDR2: SSHAT and FNYEAQ (reference sequence). This chain's CDR3 is CASSLREGNTGELFF. The DNA for the CDR3 is TGTGCTAGCAGCTTGCGGGAGGGGAACACCGGGGAGCTGTTTTTT.

As regards this clonotype: A much larger clone differs by one base, so this may be a read error. The chain combines TRBV5-6 with TRBJ2-7; D is uncertain. CDR3 length: 13 amino acids. Germline V gene sequence: CDR1 SGHDT, CDR2 YYEEEE. CDR3 region: CTSSSRATYEQYF. CDR3 coding DNA: TGTACCAGCAGTAGTAGGGCCACCTACGAGCAGTACTTC.